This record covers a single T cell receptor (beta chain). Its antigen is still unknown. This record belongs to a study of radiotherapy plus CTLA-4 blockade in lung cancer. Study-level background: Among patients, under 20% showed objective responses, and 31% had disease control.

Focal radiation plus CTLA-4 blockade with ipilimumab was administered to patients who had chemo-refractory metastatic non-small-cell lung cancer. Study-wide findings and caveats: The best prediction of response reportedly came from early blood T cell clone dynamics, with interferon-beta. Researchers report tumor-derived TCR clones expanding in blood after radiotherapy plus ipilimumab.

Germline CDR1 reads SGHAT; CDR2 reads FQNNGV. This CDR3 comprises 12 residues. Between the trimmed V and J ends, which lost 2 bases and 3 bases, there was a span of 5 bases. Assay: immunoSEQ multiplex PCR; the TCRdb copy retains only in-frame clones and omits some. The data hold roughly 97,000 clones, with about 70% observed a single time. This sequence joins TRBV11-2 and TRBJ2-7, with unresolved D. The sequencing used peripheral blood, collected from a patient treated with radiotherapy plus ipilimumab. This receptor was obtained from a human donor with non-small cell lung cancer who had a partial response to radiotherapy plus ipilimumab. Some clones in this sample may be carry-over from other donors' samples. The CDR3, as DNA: TGTGCCAGCAGCTTATTCAGCTACGAGCAGTACTTC. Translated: CASSLFSYEQYF.